The 10 T cell receptor beta chains below all came from one sample that was sequenced in a study of cytomegalovirus exposure and HLA in healthy donors. 60 Vbeta and 13 Jbeta primers were used in PCR. Repertoires were generated with immunoSEQ multiplex PCR, while TCRdb's copy carries only in-frame clones and drops some. The table lists about 150,000 clones, approximately 86% of them singletons. Source material: PBMCs. The receptors shown here come from a woman in her forties or fifties in good health and CMV-seropositive.

The chain carries TRBV19 and TRBJ1-2, with D unclear. The CDR3 is 13 residues long. CDR1 and CDR2 from the germline V gene are LNHDA and SQIVND (reference sequence). V was trimmed by 4 bases and J by 1 base, leaving 7 bases between them. The DNA of the CDR3 is TGTGCCAGTAGTAAACTCCTTAACTATGGCTACACCTTC. It translates to CASSKLLNYGYTF.

Points on this clone: This CDR3 is also generated by other DNA sequences in the sample. This chain connects TRBV7-9 to TRBJ1-4; possibly TRBD1 for D (6 bases). Trimming shortened V by 5 bases and J by 0 bases, and 10 bases separated the two germline ends. Germline CDR1 and CDR2: SEHNR and FQNEAQ (reference sequence). CDR3 length: 15 amino acids. CDR3 in amino acids: CASSLDSATNEKLFF. The CDR3 DNA reads TGTGCCAGCAGCCTGGACAGTGCAACTAATGAAAAACTGTTTTTT. Complete variable domain (other parts from reference TRBV7-9 and TRBJ1-4): DTGVSQNPRHKITKRGQNVTFRCDPISEHNRLYWYRQTLGQGPEFLTYFQNEAQLEKSRLLSDRFSAERPKGSFSTLEIQRTEQGDSAMYLCASSLDSATNEKLFFGSGTQLSVL.

This chain uses TRBV20-1 with TRBJ1-2; D not certain. Germline V gives CDR1 DFQATT, CDR2 SNEGSKA (reference sequence). CDR3 size: 11 residues. Between the trimmed V and J ends, which lost 6 bases and 4 bases, there was a span of 9 bases. In DNA form, the CDR3 reads TGCAGTGCGATCACAAGCTATGGCTACACCTTC. It translates to CSAITSYGYTF.

The V gene is TRBV19, the J gene TRBJ1-1, with 8 bases that match TRBD1. The length of the CDR3 is 16 residues. Unmatched junction bases numbered 10, after V lost 6 bases and J lost 1 base. Germline CDR1 is LNHDA and CDR2 is SQIVND (reference sequence). The DNA for the CDR3 is TGTGCCAGTAGCAGGGGGGACAGGAAGGGGAACACTGAAGCTTTCTTT. This encodes CASSRGDRKGNTEAFF.

This clone was observed once. The chain recombines TRBV5-1 with TRBJ1-4; 12 nucleotides match TRBD1. J gave up 6 bases and V 1 base, and 10 bases lay outside the gene matches. This CDR3 has 18 residues. In germline, CDR1 is SGHRS, CDR2 YFSETQ. In nucleotides, the CDR3 is TGCGCCAGCAGCTTGTTTGGGACAGGGGGCCCGTCGGATGAAAAACTGTTTTTT. Translation: CASSLFGTGGPSDEKLFF.

The V gene is TRBV7-9, the J gene TRBJ1-2, with D perhaps TRBD1 (5 bases). V was shortened by 5 bases and J by 8 bases, with 18 bases between the two germline ends. The CDR3 has 14 amino acids. The V gene's germline CDR1 is SEHNR and CDR2 FQNEAQ (reference sequence). CDR3 in amino acids: CASSTAGTGGGYTF. In DNA, the CDR3 is TGTGCCAGCAGCACTGCAGGGACGGGGGGGGGCTACACCTTC.

This chain joins TRBV29-1 and TRBJ2-3; D may be TRBD2 (5 bases). Germline CDR1 SQVTM, CDR2 ANQGSEA. The CDR3 contains 15 residues. V was pared by 3 bases and J by 0 bases, with 13 bases between. DNA of the CDR3: TGCAGCGTTGACGGCCCGGACTCAAGCACAGATACGCAGTATTTT. It encodes CSVDGPDSSTDTQYF.

To note about this clone: Other DNA sequences in the same sample also yield this CDR3. The chain uses TRBV27 and TRBJ2-1; D not resolved. This CDR3 spans 14 amino acids. The germline gives CDR1 MNHEY, CDR2 SMNVEV (reference sequence). Trimming stripped 3 bases from V and 1 base from J, with 7 bases between. The CDR3 nucleotides read TGTGCCAGCAGTTTGGCAGATTCCTACAATGAGCAGTTCTTC. Translating gives CASSLADSYNEQFF.

The J gene is TRBJ1-6, the V gene TRBV23-1; TRBD1 might be the D (5 bases). TRBV23-1 is identified as an open reading frame with a role that is uncertain. Deletions cut 2 bases from V and 7 bases from J, with 18 bases between. The CDR3 is 17 amino acids. The CDR3 region is CASSQLPGTQGNSPLHF. Written as DNA, the CDR3 is TGCGCCAGCAGTCAACTTCCCGGGACTCAAGGGAATTCACCCCTCCACTTT.

This rearrangement joins TRBV9 to TRBJ1-4, with D tentatively TRBD1 (5 bases). CDR3 length equals 14 residues. Trimming shortened V by 6 bases and J by 5 bases, and 14 bases separated the two germline ends. Germline V gives CDR1 SGDLS, CDR2 YYNGEE. CDR3 nucleotide sequence: TGTGCCAGCATTCTTGCCAAGGGGAATGAAAAACTGTTTTTT. It is translated as CASILAKGNEKLFF.